These T cell receptor beta chains were read from a single sample in a study of monozygotic twins with inflammatory bowel disease. TCRdb reprocessed the 5' RACE reads; each CDR3 protein has one entry and no DNA is given. This sample's table has roughly 320,000 distinct CDR3 sequences. The sequenced sample was blood. Every receptor here comes from a human donor with ulcerative colitis or Crohn's disease, or a healthy co-twin of an affected twin (not recorded which). The CDR3 runs from the conserved cysteine through the conserved F or W.

TRBJ2-5 | TRBV5-1 | CASSGSPSGGETQYF
TRBJ2-7 | TRBV21-1 | CASSFSGTAMYEQYF
TRBJ2-7 | TRBV7-2 | CASSRVDRGGYEQYF
TRBJ2-2 | TRBV19 | CASSIRREVAGELFF
TRBJ2-7 | TRBV9 | CASSLGDGSYEQYF
TRBJ2-7 | TRBV29-1 | CSVRQDPSSYEQYF
TRBJ2-1 | TRBV12-3/TRBV12-4 | CASRPIAGERNEQFF
TRBJ1-5 | TRBV6-5 | CASRREGNQPQHF
TRBJ2-7 | TRBV29-1 | CSAMDRELDEQYF
TRBJ2-7 | TRBV5-1 | CASSWDNSYEQYF
TRBJ2-2 | TRBV28 | CASSLLTGELFF
TRBJ1-1 | TRBV4-3 | CASSQAQGTGAFF
TRBJ1-5 | TRBV19 | CASRATGYNQPQHF
TRBJ2-2 | TRBV5-1 | CASTGTGDTGELFF
TRBJ2-3 | TRBV5-6 | CASSRRIRTGFTDTQYF
TRBJ2-2 | TRBV2 | CASSEVGADTGELFF
TRBJ2-1 | TRBV11-2 | CASSLPGTGKRSYNEQFF
TRBJ1-5 | TRBV12-3/TRBV12-4 | CASSLKGTWTGQPQHF
TRBJ2-3 | TRBV29-1 | CSPRWGADTQYF
TRBJ1-1 | TRBV18 | CASFNRGDRGIEAFF
TRBJ2-7 | TRBV20-1 | CSGGGGLRSYEQYF
TRBJ1-5 | TRBV7-2 | CASSQWGQGYQPQHF
TRBJ1-2 | TRBV5-4 | CASSLEVVLSYGYTF
TRBJ2-7 | TRBV7-9 | CASSDYSGGNYEQYF
TRBJ2-2 | TRBV5-4 | CASSERPGELFF
TRBJ1-2 | TRBV5-6 | CASSIYDRTNYGYTF
TRBJ2-7 | TRBV7-7 | CASSSGDGGEQYF
TRBJ2-1 | TRBV6-5 | CASSYSRVGEQFF
TRBJ1-2 | TRBV7-3 | CASSPTQGIGYTF
TRBJ2-7 | TRBV10-3 | CAISESGRRGVITYEQYF
TRBJ1-1 | TRBV12-3/TRBV12-4 | CASSAELNTEAFF
TRBJ2-3 | TRBV6-5 | CASAPTSTDTQYF
TRBJ1-2 | TRBV27 | CASSHVTQGAYGYTF
TRBJ2-6 | TRBV7-2 | CASSRRQVSGANVLTF
TRBJ2-2 | TRBV19 | CASSPSGRFTGELFF
TRBJ1-5 | TRBV12-3/TRBV12-4 | CASTAEGEHSNQPQHF
TRBJ2-7 | TRBV28 | CASRTQDEQYF
TRBJ1-1 | TRBV6-5 | CASSFSATEAFF
TRBJ2-7 | TRBV29-1 | CSVEKGQGSGEQYF
TRBJ2-1 | TRBV11-2 | CASSYRGTGAYNEQFF
TRBJ2-3 | TRBV4-3 | CASSQDRWGVGTDTQYF